This T cell receptor (beta chain) was retrieved from a study of CD8+CD57+ T cells in acquired aplastic anemia. Study details: CD4+ and CD8+ cells, once sorted, gave DNA averaging roughly 3 ug. Study outcomes and limitations: Researchers reported that CD8+ Simpson's diversity was not significantly different in patients versus controls.

Profiling that covered TCR beta VDJ and CDR3 relied on genomic DNA as its template. A single record per CDR3 protein comes from TCRdb applying MiXCR to the reads. The sample records approximately 130,000 distinct CDR3 sequences, around two fifths being singletons. Germline V lookup: CDR1 LNHDA, CDR2 SQIVND (reference sequence). Deletions cut 10 bases from V and 8 bases from J, with 17 bases between. The CDR3 covers 12 residues. Remarks on this clonotype: Its target is not known.

The specimen was sorted CD4+, CD8+, or CD8+CD57+ T cells (not recorded which) from PBMCs. The receptor was derived from a human donor in good health, serving as a control. J is TRBJ1-1 and V is TRBV19; D is unresolved. This chain's CDR3 is CATSRPSTEAFF. Written as DNA, the CDR3 is TGTGCCACCTCCCGCCCATCCACGGAAGCTTTCTTT.